This TCR beta chain emerged from a study of regulatory T cells in long-lasting Graves disease (dated by TCRdb to the early 2020s). Broadly, across the study: To count as having persistent Graves' disease, a patient had to have received antithyroid drug treatment for over 5 years with TSH receptor autoantibodies remaining persistently positive. Peripheral blood TCR sequencing and RNA sequencing compared persistent Graves' disease patients with newly diagnosed Graves' disease patients. The study was registered as a clinical trial and conducted in China. A total of around 35 samples underwent TCR sequencing, from some 13 patients with persistent Graves' disease and around 20 patients with newly diagnosed Graves' disease. Persistent Graves' disease patients in the clinical cohort had taken antithyroid drugs for roughly ten years on average. Paper-wide results and their limitations: Only the TCR beta chain was sequenced and analyzed. Compared with newly diagnosed patients, patients with persistent Graves' disease had lower TCR Shannon entropy and fewer highly expanded clones, which suggests clonal expansion. The small sample size was acknowledged by the authors as a limitation that may reduce accuracy. Because the primary lesion, thyroid tissue, could not be accessed, the study looked at peripheral blood alone. Persistent patients shared more public clonotypes among themselves (around 3,000) than newly diagnosed patients did (about 970). Persistent disease showed preferential use of TRBV28, TRBJ1-2 and TRBJ2-5, whereas newly diagnosed disease favored TRBV20-1 and TRBJ2-1.

The method behind the library was multiplex PCR. The listed sequencing device is Illumina HiSeq 4000. To build TCR beta libraries, CDR3 regions were amplified by Arm-PCR using iRepertoire HTBI primers. Gel purification was performed on PCR products prior to sequencing. On the authors' methods: A total of roughly 67 TRBV and some 13 TRBJ segments were identified across samples and were used for gene usage analysis of CDR3 amino acid clonotypes. Filtered high-quality paired reads were merged into contigs using COPE and FqMerger. Contigs were aligned with BLAST to IMGT TRBV, TRBD and TRBJ reference genes, and CDR3 was defined per IMGT. Any clonotype with a frequency above 0.1% was counted as a highly expanded clone. Repertoire diversity was measured by Shannon entropy, and V-J evenness by the Gini coefficient. Public clonotypes were defined as clonotypes shared by more than one individual. TCRdb handled the public reads itself, with Q25 trimming in fastp and clone calling in MiXCR, and kept productive beta chains. Rows merge per CDR3 protein into single entries with the most common DNA and genes. For this entry, the V and J calls and clone size follow TCRdb and not the study's own pipeline. The table for this sample lists roughly 400,000 distinct CDR3 sequences; under 25% of them were counted only once. The ten biggest clones cover 20% to 25% of the sample.

In light of the paper, this sample's time point label describes: persistent/refractory GD, antithyroid drugs over 5 years with positive TRAb. For both TCR sequencing and RNA sequencing, RNA was extracted from PBMCs using TRIzol. The diagnosis of Graves' disease was made according to American Thyroid Association guidelines. The patients came from an endocrinology department in Xi'an, China. Each patient gave roughly 10 milliliters of peripheral blood, collected in an EDTA anticoagulant tube. Ficoll Paque Plus density gradient separation was used to isolate PBMCs, and no further T cell sorting was performed. An Agilent 2100 Bioanalyzer and agarose gel were used to assess RNA quality, and a NanoDrop 2000 was used to measure RNA concentration. The cysteine opens and the phenylalanine closes a CDR3 of 14 amino acids. This entry keeps only the CDR3 DNA: 42 bases, framed from base 1. Deletion took 0 bases off V and 4 bases off J, with a span of 9 bases between the germline ends. According to the germline V gene, CDR1 reads SGHTA and CDR2 reads FQGNSA.

This clonotype was found many times. The clone's antigen remains unknown. Base qualities are not provided; no much larger clone lies one nucleotide away. Recombination connected TRBV7-2 to TRBJ1-1; the D gene assignment is ambiguous. This specimen was peripheral blood mononuclear cells (PBMCs), taken when the disease was refractory, from a patient treated with antithyroid drugs. This sequence originates from a female donor with Graves disease. CDR3 loop: CASSLASGSTEAFF. DNA sequence: TGTGCCAGCAGCTTAGCATCGGGGTCCACTGAAGCTTTCTTT.